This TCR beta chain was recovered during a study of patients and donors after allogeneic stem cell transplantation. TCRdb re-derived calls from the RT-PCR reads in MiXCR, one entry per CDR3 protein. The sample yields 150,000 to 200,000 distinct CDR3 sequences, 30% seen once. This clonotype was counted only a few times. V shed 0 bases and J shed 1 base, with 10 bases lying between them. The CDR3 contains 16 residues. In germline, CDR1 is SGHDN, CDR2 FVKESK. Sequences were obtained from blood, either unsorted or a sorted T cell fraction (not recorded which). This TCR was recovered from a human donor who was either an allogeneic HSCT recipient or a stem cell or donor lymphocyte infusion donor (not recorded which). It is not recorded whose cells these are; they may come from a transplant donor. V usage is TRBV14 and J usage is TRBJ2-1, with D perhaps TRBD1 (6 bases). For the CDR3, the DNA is TGTGCCAGCAGCCAAGACAGGGGTCCTTCCTACAATGAGCAGTTCTTC. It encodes CASSQDRGPSYNEQFF.